What follows are 25 T cell receptor beta chains derived from one specimen sequenced in a study of cytomegalovirus exposure and HLA in healthy donors (dated by TCRdb to about 2017). The library was obtained by the immunoSEQ multiplex PCR assay. A mixture of 60 forward primers for TCR Vbeta segments and 13 reverse primers for TCR Jbeta segments was used in the multiplex PCR. The table was pulled from immuneACCESS by TCRdb, which kept in-frame rearrangements only. Such tables lose some clones; where checked, under half of the loss comes from unresolved V genes, and the rest has no known cause. This sample gives 110,000 to 150,000 clones in total; about 75% of them show up just once. The ten largest clones represent 1.5% to 2% of the sample. Sequencing input: PBMCs. These receptors all come from a woman in her twenties or thirties in good health and CMV-seronegative.

This chain connects TRBV18 to TRBJ2-1, with 11 bases matching TRBD2. The CDR3 totals 18 residues. Germline assignment: CDR1 KGHSH and CDR2 LQKENI. V was clipped by 3 bases and J by 4 bases; unmatched bases: 11. For the CDR3, the DNA is TGTGCCAGCTCACCCCCGGCGACTAGCGGGGCGCATTACAATGAGCAGTTCTTC. Its translation: CASSPPATSGAHYNEQFF.

The chain joins TRBV29-1 to TRBJ2-6, with 12 bases identical to TRBD1. The germline gives CDR1 SQVTM, CDR2 ANQGSEA. This CDR3 has 16 residues. V was pared by 7 bases and J by 0 bases, with 4 bases of the junction left unmatched. Here the CDR3 reads CSAGTGGISGANVLTF. For the CDR3, the DNA is TGCAGCGCCGGGACAGGGGGCATCTCTGGGGCCAACGTCCTGACTTTC.

The chain carries TRBV30 and TRBJ1-2; TRBD1 is a possible D gene (5 bases). The CDR3 is 12 residues long. Germline loops: CDR1 GTSNPN, CDR2 SVGIG (reference sequence). V dropped 7 bases and J dropped 4 bases, with 13 bases sitting between them. This chain's CDR3 is CALMGLSYGYTF. The CDR3 bases are TGTGCCTTGATGGGACTTTCCTATGGCTACACCTTC.

The chain is built from TRBV7-9 and TRBJ1-2, with 7 bases identical to TRBD1. Per germline, CDR1 SEHNR and CDR2 FQNEAQ (reference sequence). The CDR3 sequence is 13 residues long. V shed 5 bases and J 2 bases; nucleotides not matched to a gene: 2. CDR3 sequence (DNA): TGTGCCAGCAGCCCGGACAGGAACTATGGCTACACCTTC. Its protein product is CASSPDRNYGYTF.

V gene TRBV18 combines with J gene TRBJ2-1, with TRBD1 identical over 8 bases. This CDR3 contains 15 residues. The germline V gene encodes CDR1 KGHSH and CDR2 LQKENI. V lost 6 bases, J lost 4 bases, and 8 bases stayed unmatched. The CDR3 coding sequence is TGTGCCAGCTCGTCCGGGACAGGAACTTACAATGAGCAGTTCTTC. Its protein product is CASSSGTGTYNEQFF.

V is TRBV5-1 and J is TRBJ2-3, with 12 nucleotides matching TRBD2. CDR1 and CDR2 from the germline V gene are SGHRS and YFSETQ. This CDR3 contains 14 residues. The junction had 0 bases not matched to a gene; V was cut back by 3 bases and J by 4 bases. CDR3 nucleotides: TGCGCCAGCAGCTGGACTAGCGGGGCAGATACGCAGTATTTT. Translated: CASSWTSGADTQYF.

V usage is TRBV6-5 and J usage is TRBJ2-5; a possible D gene is TRBD2 (5 bases). The CDR3 runs 13 residues. Germline V lookup: CDR1 MNHEY, CDR2 SVGAGI. The V end was cut by 4 bases, the J end by 5 bases, with 11 bases between. The CDR3, as DNA: TGTGCCAGCAGTTTGAGGGTGGGGGAGACCCAGTACTTC. It specifies CASSLRVGETQYF.

This chain links TRBV7-8 with TRBJ2-4; possibly TRBD2 for D (6 bases). The germline CDR1 and CDR2 sequences are SGHVS and FQNEAQ. The CDR3 is 15 amino acids. The germline V and J ends were trimmed by 5 bases and 7 bases, with 18 bases remaining between them. CDR3 region: CASSRWRGDSNIQYF. CDR3 bases: TGTGCCAGCAGCCGGTGGCGCGGGGACTCCAACATTCAGTACTTC.

The rearrangement joins TRBV11-2 to TRBJ2-1, with 7 bases matching TRBD2. The CDR3 is made up of 13 amino acids. Germline CDR1 is SGHAT and CDR2 is FQNNGV. V trimming: 7 bases; J trimming: 6 bases; junction bases outside the gene matches: 6. This CDR3 is CASTGLVLNEQFF. In DNA, the CDR3 is TGTGCCAGCACCGGACTAGTCCTCAATGAGCAGTTCTTC.

This sequence joins TRBV30 and TRBJ2-3; D possibly corresponds to TRBD1 (5 bases). The V end was cut by 5 bases, the J end by 2 bases, with 14 bases between. Germline CDR1 reads GTSNPN; CDR2 reads SVGIG (reference sequence). The CDR3 is 14 amino acids. For the CDR3, the DNA is TGTGCCTGGGAAACAGGTCCCTACACAGATACGCAGTATTTT. This gives the protein CAWETGPYTDTQYF.

The J gene is TRBJ2-1, the V gene TRBV9; D may be TRBD2 (5 bases). CDR3 length: 15 residues. Germline CDR1 and CDR2: SGDLS and YYNGEE. V was pared by 1 base and J by 3 bases, with 11 bases between. As DNA, the CDR3 is TGTGCCAGCAGCGTATCGCTAGGAGGCTACAATGAGCAGTTCTTC. Translating it yields CASSVSLGGYNEQFF.

J is TRBJ2-5 and V is TRBV19; TRBD2 matches 14 bases. This CDR3 is 16 amino acids long. Germline loops: CDR1 LNHDA, CDR2 SQIVND (reference sequence). Unmatched junction bases numbered 4, after V lost 2 bases and J lost 5 bases. The CDR3 loop reads CASSINGLAGGETQYF. CDR3 nucleotide sequence: TGTGCCAGTAGTATAAACGGACTAGCGGGGGGTGAGACCCAGTACTTC.

This sequence joins TRBV11-2 and TRBJ2-7; possibly TRBD2 for D (6 bases). The germline V gene has CDR1 SGHAT and CDR2 FQNNGV. Trimming stripped 7 bases from V and 0 bases from J, with 16 bases between. This CDR3 comprises 15 residues. The chain's CDR3 is CASTRGASVSYEQYF. The CDR3 DNA follows: TGTGCCAGCACCCGAGGGGCTAGCGTCTCCTACGAGCAGTACTTC. Looking up the rest from reference TRBV11-2 and TRBJ2-7 gives the full variable domain: EAGVAQSPRYKIIEKRQSVAFWCNPISGHATLYWYQQILGQGPKLLIQFQNNGVVDDSQLPKDRFSAERLKGVDSTLKIQPAKLEDSAVYLCASTRGASVSYEQYFGPGTRLTVT.

The gene calls are TRBV5-6 and TRBJ1-1; D gene ambiguous. The CDR3 extends over 14 amino acids. In germline, CDR1 is SGHDT, CDR2 YYEEEE. Trimming left V 0 bases short and J 8 bases short, with 14 bases between. CDR3 nucleotide sequence: TGTGCCAGCAGCTTGGGGACTGAGACCTGGGAAGCTTTCTTT. Translated, it gives CASSLGTETWEAFF.

This sequence joins TRBV9 and TRBJ2-5; 7 positions match TRBD2. Germline V gene sequence: CDR1 SGDLS, CDR2 YYNGEE. V was pared by 0 bases and J by 7 bases, with 3 bases of the junction left unmatched. This CDR3 has 13 residues. CDR3 in DNA: TGTGCCAGCAGCGTAGAAGGCGGGGGGACCCAGTACTTC. This gives the protein CASSVEGGGTQYF.

The CDR3 bases are TGTGCCAGCTCTCACCGGGACATCTCCTACGAGCAGTACTTC. Translating gives CASSHRDISYEQYF. The rearrangement joins TRBV28 to TRBJ2-7; tentative D call: TRBD1 (6 bases). V shed 8 bases and J shed 0 bases, with 14 bases lying between them. Germline values: CDR1 MDHEN, CDR2 SYDVKM. This CDR3 is 14 amino acids long. Full variable domain (outside the CDR3, taken from reference TRBV28 and TRBJ2-7): DVKVTQSSRYLVKRTGEKVFLECVQDMDHENMFWYRQDPGLGLRLIYFSYDVKMKEKGDIPEGYSVSREKKERFSLILESASTNQTSMYLCASSHRDISYEQYFGPGTRLTVT.

This clone was seen repeatedly, ten times or more. The chain combines TRBV2 with TRBJ1-2; D ambiguous. CDR1 and CDR2 (germline): SNHLY, FYNNEI. Trimming stripped 1 base from V and 1 base from J, with 7 bases between. This CDR3 comprises 14 residues. Here the CDR3 reads CASSEGRGNYGYTF. The CDR3, as DNA: TGTGCCAGCAGTGAAGGGCGGGGTAACTATGGCTACACCTTC.

The V and J genes are TRBV2 and TRBJ1-4; 8 nucleotides agree with TRBD1. Losses at the gene ends were 7 bases for V and 5 bases for J; bases not matched to a gene: 9. The germline V gene has CDR1 SNHLY and CDR2 FYNNEI. The CDR3 extends over 15 amino acids. CDR3 nucleotides: TGTGCCAGCACCCCAGGACAGGGCGGAAATGAAAAACTGTTTTTT. The encoded protein is CASTPGQGGNEKLFF.

The chain carries TRBV5-6 and TRBJ2-1; TRBD2 matches at 10 bases. This CDR3 has 16 residues. Germline V gene sequence: CDR1 SGHDT, CDR2 YYEEEE. J was trimmed by 9 bases and V by 0 bases; bases with no gene match: 9. DNA for the CDR3: TGTGCCAGCAGCTTGGGGGAGCGGGGGGGCCGCGGTGAGCAGTTCTTC. It translates to CASSLGERGGRGEQFF.

The chain has TRBV7-9 and TRBJ1-1; no clear D. With 6 bases removed from V and 1 base from J, the gap between germline ends came to 12 bases. This CDR3 contains 14 residues. Germline CDR1 is SEHNR and CDR2 is FQNEAQ (reference sequence). The CDR3 is CASSPTHTNTEAFF. The DNA for the CDR3 is TGTGCCAGCAGTCCCACCCACACGAACACTGAAGCTTTCTTT.

Of note for this clone: A junction boundary mismatches the germline segment, possibly from a read error. The chain carries TRBV7-7 and TRBJ2-1; TRBD2 matches 9 bases. Germline CDR1 is SSHAT and CDR2 is FNYEAQ (reference sequence). The CDR3 covers 15 residues. The CDR3 sequence is CASSPAGGPSNEQFF. CDR3 bases: TGTGCTAGCAGCCCAGCGGGGGGCCCCTCCAATGAGCAGTTCTTC.

V gene TRBV7-2 combines with J gene TRBJ1-1, with D maybe TRBD1 (5 bases). The germline V and J ends were trimmed by 3 bases and 8 bases, with 16 bases remaining between them. This CDR3 is built from 14 residues. In germline, CDR1 is SGHTA, CDR2 FQGNSA. The CDR3 nucleotides are TGTGCCAGCAGCTTTAGGGCCAGGGATGGGGAAGCTTTCTTT. It encodes CASSFRARDGEAFF.

The chain recombines TRBV19 with TRBJ2-1; TRBD1 might be the D (5 bases). Germline lookup yields CDR1 LNHDA and CDR2 SQIVND (reference sequence). The CDR3 is 13 amino acids. The V gene lost 3 bases and the J gene lost 6 bases, with 9 bases spanning the gap. This CDR3 is CASSIARANEQFF. CDR3 DNA: TGTGCCAGTAGTATTGCCAGGGCCAATGAGCAGTTCTTC.

In this sample, this clone turned up once. The chain uses TRBV28 and TRBJ1-1; a weak D match, TRBD1 (5 bases). Trimming left V 7 bases short and J 1 base short, with 19 bases between. From germline, CDR1 is MDHEN and CDR2 SYDVKM. The CDR3 consists of 16 residues. CDR3 in DNA: TGTGCCAGCATGATAGGACATCAAACCTCGAACACTGAAGCTTTCTTT. Protein product: CASMIGHQTSNTEAFF. Drawing the rest from reference TRBV28 and TRBJ1-1, the complete variable domain is DVKVTQSSRYLVKRTGEKVFLECVQDMDHENMFWYRQDPGLGLRLIYFSYDVKMKEKGDIPEGYSVSREKKERFSLILESASTNQTSMYLCASMIGHQTSNTEAFFGQGTRLTVV.

This clone was seen a handful of times. The chain recombines TRBV5-6 with TRBJ2-6; TRBD2 is a possible D gene (5 bases). V gave up 4 bases and J gave up 16 bases, with 12 bases separating them. The CDR3 length is 11 residues. CDR1 is SGHDT, CDR2 YYEEEE, per germline. The CDR3 spells CASSREGGLTF. The CDR3 DNA sequence: TGTGCCAGCAGCAGGGAAGGAGGACTGACTTTC.